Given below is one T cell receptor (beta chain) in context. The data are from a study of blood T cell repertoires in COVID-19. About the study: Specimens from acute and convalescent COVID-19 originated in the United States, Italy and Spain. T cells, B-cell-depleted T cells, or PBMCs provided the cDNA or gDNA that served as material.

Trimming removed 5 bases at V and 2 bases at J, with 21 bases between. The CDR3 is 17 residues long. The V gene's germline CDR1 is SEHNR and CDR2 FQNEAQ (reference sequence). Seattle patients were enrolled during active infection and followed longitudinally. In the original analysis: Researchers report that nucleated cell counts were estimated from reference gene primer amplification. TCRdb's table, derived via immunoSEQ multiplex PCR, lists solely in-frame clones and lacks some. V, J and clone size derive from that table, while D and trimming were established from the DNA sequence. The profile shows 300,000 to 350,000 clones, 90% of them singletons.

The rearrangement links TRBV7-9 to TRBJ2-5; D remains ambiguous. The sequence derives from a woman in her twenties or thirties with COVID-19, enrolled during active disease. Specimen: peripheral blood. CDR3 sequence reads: CASSLMGRPQIQETQYF. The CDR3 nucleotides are TGTGCCAGCAGCCTCATGGGCAGGCCCCAGATTCAAGAGACCCAGTACTTC.